What follows are 25 T cell receptor beta chains derived from one specimen sequenced in a study of T cell responses to AZD1222 COVID-19 vaccine. Assay used: immunoSEQ multiplex PCR; TCRdb lists only in-frame clones, some missing. Of 180,000 or so clones in the sample, 93% were seen once. The source material was peripheral blood, sampled 28 days after the second AZD1222 dose. The receptors derive from an adult who received the AZD1222 COVID-19 vaccine.

The chain has TRBV5-1 and TRBJ1-2; possible D gene TRBD1, 5 bases. The V end was cut by 5 bases, the J end by 4 bases, with 9 bases between. The CDR3 contains 12 residues. Germline CDR1 SGHRS, CDR2 YFSETQ. CDR3 loop: CASRVDSYGYTF. In DNA, the CDR3 is TGCGCCAGCAGGGTTGACAGCTATGGCTACACCTTC.

This chain uses TRBV7-2 with TRBJ1-2, with 7 bases lining up with TRBD1. The length of the CDR3 is 14 residues. Germline CDR1 SGHTA, CDR2 FQGNSA. V lost 5 bases, J lost 8 bases, and 11 bases stayed unmatched. The CDR3: CASSQGQLLGGYTF. The CDR3 nucleotides read TGTGCCAGCAGCCAGGGACAGCTACTCGGGGGCTACACCTTC.

This clone was seen more than once but under ten times. The V and J genes are TRBV2 and TRBJ1-6; no definite D call. V was pared by 6 bases and J by 8 bases, with 8 bases between. CDR1 is SNHLY, CDR2 FYNNEI, per germline. The CDR3 contains 12 residues. This CDR3 reads CASRTGYSPLHF. CDR3 in DNA: TGTGCCAGCAGGACGGGGTATTCACCCCTCCACTTT.

The rearrangement links TRBV6-5 to TRBJ2-3, with a possible D match to TRBD2 (7 bases). V was trimmed by 9 bases and J by 4 bases, leaving 11 bases between them. Germline V CDR1 and CDR2: MNHEY, SVGAGI. This CDR3 has 12 residues. CDR3 coding DNA: TGTGCCAGTACGGGGGGCGCAGATACGCAGTATTTT. Its protein is CASTGGADTQYF.

This sequence joins TRBV29-1 and TRBJ2-1; 9 nucleotides agree with TRBD2. The V segment lost 3 bases and the J segment 7 bases; nucleotides outside the gene matches: 13. The CDR3 runs to 16 residues. Germline assignment: CDR1 SQVTM and CDR2 ANQGSEA. CDR3 amino acids: CSVEDLLAGRLNEQFF. The DNA for the CDR3 is TGCAGCGTTGAGGACCTTCTAGCGGGAAGGTTAAATGAGCAGTTCTTC.

The rearrangement uses TRBV6-5 and TRBJ1-2; the D is unclear. The CDR3 is made up of 15 amino acids. Germline assignment: CDR1 MNHEY and CDR2 SVGAGI. V lost 0 bases to trimming and J lost 4 bases, with 12 bases between them. The CDR3 DNA is TGTGCCAGCAGTTACTCGTCCGGATCCCCCTATGGCTACACCTTC. It encodes CASSYSSGSPYGYTF.

V gene TRBV7-2 combines with J gene TRBJ2-3; unclear D gene. Germline V gives CDR1 SGHTA, CDR2 FQGNSA. The germline V and J ends were trimmed by 5 bases and 1 base, with 10 bases remaining between them. The CDR3 is 14 residues long. CDR3 loop: CASSEPQRTDTQYF. The CDR3 nucleotides are TGTGCCAGCAGCGAACCCCAACGCACAGATACGCAGTATTTT.

This rearrangement joins TRBV28 to TRBJ1-5; D not resolved. The V end lost 7 bases, the J end lost 0 bases, and 7 bases lay between the germline ends. Per germline, CDR1 MDHEN and CDR2 SYDVKM. This CDR3 has 13 amino acids. CDR3 residues: CASNQYSNQPQHF. The CDR3 nucleotides are TGTGCCAGCAACCAATATAGCAATCAGCCCCAGCATTTT. Full variable domain (outside the CDR3, taken from reference TRBV28 and TRBJ1-5): DVKVTQSSRYLVKRTGEKVFLECVQDMDHENMFWYRQDPGLGLRLIYFSYDVKMKEKGDIPEGYSVSREKKERFSLILESASTNQTSMYLCASNQYSNQPQHFGDGTRLSIL.

A single count supports this clone. This sequence joins TRBV15 and TRBJ2-1, with D uncertain. CDR1 is LNHNV and CDR2 is YYDKDF in the germline V gene (reference sequence). The ends were cut back, 5 bases at V and 14 bases at J, with 16 bases in the middle. The CDR3 is made up of 12 amino acids. The CDR3 DNA is TGTGCCACCAGCGACCATAGGGCCCGGAAGTTCTTC. Amino acids: CATSDHRARKFF.

The V gene is TRBV7-2, the J gene TRBJ1-2; D gene unclear. The CDR3 consists of 15 residues. The V and J ends lost 4 bases and 8 bases respectively, with 20 bases between them. Germline CDR1 is SGHTA and CDR2 is FQGNSA. In DNA form, the CDR3 reads TGTGCCAGCAGCTCCCTCGTGGCCTCTTCGGGGGGCTACACCTTC. Its protein is CASSSLVASSGGYTF. The variable domain in full, completed from reference TRBV7-2 and TRBJ1-2, reads GAGVSQSPSNKVTEKGKDVELRCDPISGHTALYWYRQSLGQGLEFLIYFQGNSAPDKSGLPSDRFSAERTGGSVSTLTIQRTQQEDSAVYLCASSSLVASSGGYTFGSGTRLTVV.

For the CDR3, the DNA is TGTGCCTGGAGTGTATCCGATTTTGGGCGGCATCAGCCCCAGCATTTT. Its protein product is CAWSVSDFGRHQPQHF. The rearrangement links TRBV30 to TRBJ1-5; D is unclear. Germline CDR1 GTSNPN, CDR2 SVGIG (reference sequence). CDR3 length equals 16 residues. V was shortened by 0 bases and J by 5 bases, with 17 bases between the two germline ends. The full variable domain, its missing parts supplied by reference TRBV30 and TRBJ1-5, is SQTIHQWPATLVQPVGSPLSLECTVEGTSNPNLYWYRQAAGRGLQLLFYSVGIGQISSEVPQNLSASRPQDRQFILSSKKLLLSDSGFYLCAWSVSDFGRHQPQHFGDGTRLSIL.

The CDR3 nucleotides read TGTGCCAACCCCGTCGGCAGGAATTCATCTGGTGAAAAACTGTTTTTT. Its translation: CANPVGRNSSGEKLFF. J is TRBJ1-4 and V is TRBV15, with D unclear. The length of the CDR3 is 16 residues. The germline CDR1 and CDR2 sequences are LNHNV and YYDKDF (reference sequence). V gave up 10 bases and J gave up 7 bases, with 25 bases separating them.

The V and J genes are TRBV12-3 or TRBV12-4 and TRBJ2-1; D is possibly TRBD2 (7 bases). V lost 5 bases to trimming and J lost 9 bases, with 11 bases between them. This CDR3 has 12 amino acids. The CDR3 loop is CASSGGATEQFF. Here the CDR3 DNA reads TGTGCCAGCAGTGGGGGGGCAACTGAGCAGTTCTTC.

The J gene is TRBJ1-6, the V gene TRBV6-5; D might be TRBD1 (6 bases). The CDR3 length is 15 residues. V was trimmed by 6 bases and J by 5 bases, leaving 14 bases between them. Germline-derived CDR1 and CDR2 are MNHEY and SVGAGI. This CDR3 is CASRQQGFHNSPLHF. Written as DNA, the CDR3 is TGTGCCAGCAGGCAACAGGGTTTCCATAATTCACCCCTCCACTTT.

The J gene is TRBJ1-5, the V gene TRBV2; D possibly corresponds to TRBD1 (5 bases). CDR1 and CDR2 from the germline V gene are SNHLY and FYNNEI. The CDR3 has 15 residues. The ends were cut back, 6 bases at V and 5 bases at J, with 17 bases in the middle. As DNA, the CDR3 is TGTGCCAGCAGGCCCGGGACCTTAGCGCATCAGCCCCAGCATTTT. This codes for CASRPGTLAHQPQHF. Full variable domain (remainder filled in from reference TRBV2 and TRBJ1-5): EPEVTQTPSHQVTQMGQEVILRCVPISNHLYFYWYRQILGQKVEFLVSFYNNEISEKSEIFDDQFSVERPDGSNFTLKIRSTKLEDSAMYFCASRPGTLAHQPQHFGDGTRLSIL.

The chain uses TRBV7-2 and TRBJ1-1; D uncertain. Trimming shortened V by 2 bases and J by 4 bases, and 11 bases separated the two germline ends. The length of the CDR3 is 14 residues. Germline CDR1 and CDR2: SGHTA and FQGNSA. The CDR3 protein is CASSLNRRGTEAFF. The DNA of the CDR3 is TGTGCCAGCAGCTTAAATCGAAGAGGCACTGAAGCTTTCTTT.

The chain links TRBV18 to TRBJ1-1, with a weak D call TRBD1 (6 bases). CDR1 and CDR2 from the germline V gene are KGHSH and LQKENI. This CDR3 spans 13 amino acids. Trimming stripped 7 bases from V and 1 base from J, with 10 bases between. The CDR3 loop is CASFWTENTEAFF. The CDR3 region has the DNA TGTGCCAGCTTCTGGACAGAGAACACTGAAGCTTTCTTT. Using reference TRBV18 and TRBJ1-1 for the parts outside the CDR3, the full variable domain is NAGVMQNPRHLVRRRGQEARLRCSPMKGHSHVYWYRQLPEEGLKFMVYLQKENIIDESGMPKERFSAEFPKEGPSILRIQQVVRGDSAAYFCASFWTENTEAFFGQGTRLTVV.

The chain employs TRBV3-1 (or the pseudogene TRBV3-2) and TRBJ1-2; the match to TRBD1 covers 7 bases. This CDR3 is 16 amino acids long. After removal of 1 base from V and 3 bases from J, the junction contained 8 bases not matched to a gene. The germline V gene has CDR1 LGHDT and CDR2 YNNKEL (reference sequence). CDR3 bases: TGTGCCAGCAGCCAAGTGAAGGGGGCGGTTCACTATGGCTACACCTTC. Translated: CASSQVKGAVHYGYTF.

The chain is built from TRBV6-5 and TRBJ1-1; D is ambiguous. Trimming shortened V by 1 base and J by 6 bases, and 6 bases separated the two germline ends. Germline V gene lookup returns CDR1 MNHEY and CDR2 SVGAGI. CDR3 length: 12 amino acids. CDR3 region: CASSYLASEAFF. The CDR3 DNA is TGTGCCAGCAGTTACTTGGCGTCTGAAGCTTTCTTT.

About this clone itself: At one of its ends the junction is not consistent with the germline gene, which may arise from a read error. The gene calls are TRBV6-5 and TRBJ1-5; D might be TRBD1 (6 bases). The V gene's germline CDR1 is MNHEY and CDR2 SVGAGI. This CDR3 is 11 amino acids long. CDR3 nucleotide sequence: TGTGCCAGCAGTTACATGTCGCAGGGGCAGTTT. Amino acid sequence: CASSYMSQGQF.

This clone was detected only once. The rearrangement uses TRBV7-2 and TRBJ2-1, with D perhaps TRBD2 (6 bases). The CDR3 length is 16 residues. The V and J ends lost 0 bases and 2 bases respectively, with 11 bases between them. Germline CDR1 reads SGHTA; CDR2 reads FQGNSA. The CDR3 reads CASSLARGSAYNEQFF. The CDR3 region has the DNA TGTGCCAGCAGCTTAGCGCGGGGTAGTGCCTACAATGAGCAGTTCTTC.

The chain is built from TRBV28 and TRBJ1-2, with 11 positions matching TRBD1. V lost 6 bases and J lost 2; bases outside the gene matches: 17. This CDR3 is 19 amino acids long. Germline CDR1 reads MDHEN; CDR2 reads SYDVKM. This CDR3 reads CASSPPKSRDRGGNYGYTF. CDR3 bases: TGTGCCAGCAGCCCACCAAAGTCCCGGGACAGGGGGGGCAACTATGGCTACACCTTC.

The V gene is TRBV19, the J gene TRBJ1-6; TRBD1 might be the D (5 bases). CDR1 and CDR2 (germline): LNHDA, SQIVND (reference sequence). Trimming removed 4 bases from V and 4 bases from J, with 11 bases in between. CDR3 length: 15 amino acids. The DNA of the CDR3 is TGTGCCAGTAGTACTGGGGGGGGTTATAATTCACCCCTCCACTTT. Encoded protein: CASSTGGGYNSPLHF.

J is TRBJ2-3 and V is TRBV6-5; the D gene could be TRBD1 or TRBD2 (5 bases each). Trimming stripped 2 bases from V and 6 bases from J, with 18 bases between. The CDR3 is 16 amino acids. CDR1 and CDR2 (germline): MNHEY, SVGAGI. The CDR3 loop is CASSYGASLVRDTQYF. The DNA for the CDR3 is TGTGCCAGCAGTTACGGGGCTAGCCTCGTACGGGATACGCAGTATTTT.

The chain combines TRBV18 with TRBJ1-1, with TRBD1 matching over 7 bases. This CDR3 region has 14 residues. J lost 7 bases, V lost 3 bases, and 8 bases had no gene match. The germline V gene encodes CDR1 KGHSH and CDR2 LQKENI. CDR3 bases: TGTGCCAGCTCACCCGCGACAGGGCGATATGAAGCTTTCTTT. Amino acids: CASSPATGRYEAFF.